A single sample is the source of the 25 T cell receptor beta chains below, sequenced in a study of response to subunit inactivated influenza vaccine. Each CDR3 protein gets one entry after TCRdb re-called the RT-PCR reads with MiXCR. This repertoire shows about 570,000 distinct CDR3 sequences, about 10% found once; its top ten account for about 9.4%. The sequencing used PBMCs from blood, collected on the day of vaccination. These receptors were taken from a man aged 50-59 years who received an inactivated influenza vaccine.

Concerning this clonotype itself: The germline gene is not matched at one end of the junction; a read error may be the cause. V gene TRBV19 combines with J gene TRBJ2-7; D call uncertain. In germline, CDR1 is LNHDA, CDR2 SQIVND (reference sequence). The CDR3 extends over 15 amino acids. The CDR3 loop reads CASSVDSGGSYEQYF. The CDR3 nucleotides are TGTGCCAGTAGTGTAGACTCCGGCGGCTCCTACGAGCAGTACTTC.

A few counts support this clonotype. The chain carries TRBV4-3 and TRBJ2-5, with D tentatively TRBD2 (5 bases). The V gene lost 0 bases and the J gene lost 1 base, with 15 bases spanning the gap. The CDR3 has 17 residues. The germline V gene encodes CDR1 LGHNA and CDR2 YSLEER. DNA of the CDR3: TGCGCCAGCAGCCAAGATGTGATTGAGGGCACCCAAGAGACCCAGTACTTC. Encoded protein: CASSQDVIEGTQETQYF.

The CDR3 coding sequence is TGTGCCTGCGGGAAGGGGTATGGCTACACCTTC. This codes for CACGKGYGYTF. The chain has TRBV28 and TRBJ1-2, with D maybe TRBD1 (5 bases). CDR1 and CDR2 (germline): MDHEN, SYDVKM. This CDR3 comprises 11 residues. V was trimmed by 11 bases and J by 5 bases, leaving 12 bases between them.

The chain links TRBV7-2 to TRBJ2-3; 8 bases align to TRBD2. CDR3 length: 19 residues. Germline V gene data show CDR1 as SGHTA and CDR2 as FQGNSA. Trimming at V came to 0 bases and at J to 1 base, leaving 12 bases not matched to a gene. CDR3 in amino acids: CASSLAGAGGRAGTDTQYF. DNA of the CDR3: TGTGCCAGCAGCTTAGCAGGCGCGGGGGGCCGCGCGGGCACAGATACGCAGTATTTT.

A few counts support this clonotype. The CDR3 loop reads CASSLAATGVDQPQHF. Written as DNA, the CDR3 is TGTGCCAGCAGCTTAGCGGCGACAGGGGTGGATCAGCCCCAGCATTTT. The genes are TRBV7-2 and TRBJ1-5; 8 bases map to TRBD1. V shed 0 bases and J 5 bases; nucleotides not matched to a gene: 6. Germline V gene lookup returns CDR1 SGHTA and CDR2 FQGNSA. The CDR3 has 16 residues.

The table lists this clonotype with a few counts. Compared with germline, one end of the junction differs, possibly owing to a read error. The chain employs TRBV12-3 or TRBV12-4 and TRBJ2-1; a possible D gene is TRBD1 (5 bases). The CDR3 is 15 residues long. CDR3 protein: CASSLGFREGIKGVF. The CDR3 coding sequence is TGTGCCAGCAGTTTGGGTTTCAGGGAAGGTATCAAGGGTGTCTTC.

The sample holds a few counts of this clonotype. J is TRBJ2-7 and V is TRBV28, with 9 bases that match TRBD2. Germline V gene lookup returns CDR1 MDHEN and CDR2 SYDVKM. V was clipped by 3 bases and J by 4 bases; unmatched bases: 7. The CDR3 runs 15 residues. The CDR3 bases are TGTGCCAGCAGTTTTTTAGGACTAGCGAGGTACGAGCAGTACTTC. This encodes CASSFLGLARYEQYF. Combining the CDR3 with reference TRBV28 and TRBJ2-7 gives the whole variable domain DVKVTQSSRYLVKRTGEKVFLECVQDMDHENMFWYRQDPGLGLRLIYFSYDVKMKEKGDIPEGYSVSREKKERFSLILESASTNQTSMYLCASSFLGLARYEQYFGPGTRLTVT.

The chain joins TRBV10-3 to TRBJ2-3; D may be TRBD2 (5 bases). Germline V lookup: CDR1 ENHRY, CDR2 SYGVKD. The CDR3 is 16 residues long. V lost 3 bases to trimming and J lost 0 bases, with 13 bases between them. The CDR3 region has the DNA TGTGCCATCAGTGAAGCTCGGGGAACTAGCACAGATACGCAGTATTTT. It translates to CAISEARGTSTDTQYF.

The chain has TRBV12-3 or TRBV12-4 and TRBJ2-1; D is unclear. This CDR3 contains 13 residues. V dropped 5 bases and J dropped 14 bases, with 19 bases sitting between them. CDR3 loop: CASSLGPRDWEFF. CDR3 nucleotides: TGTGCCAGCAGTCTTGGCCCTCGAGACTGGGAGTTCTTC.

The sample holds many counts of this clonotype. The CDR3, as DNA: TGTGCCAGCAGTTTAAAAGCGCTCTACGAGCAGTACTTC. It yields the protein CASSLKALYEQYF. This chain links TRBV12-3 or TRBV12-4 with TRBJ2-7; D unresolved. V dropped 2 bases and J dropped 3 bases, with 8 bases sitting between them. This CDR3 contains 13 residues.

The chain has TRBV5-6 and TRBJ1-2; maybe TRBD1 (6 bases). The CDR3 has 12 residues. Trimming removed 5 bases from V and 10 bases from J, with 15 bases in between. Germline CDR1 and CDR2: SGHDT and YYEEEE. The CDR3 sequence is CASSRDRRDYTF. CDR3 sequence (DNA): TGTGCCAGCAGTCGAGACAGGCGGGACTACACCTTC.

V is TRBV24-1 and J is TRBJ2-1, with 8 positions matching TRBD1. The CDR3 runs 15 residues. Germline CDR1 is KGHDR and CDR2 is SFDVKD. V lost 8 bases and J lost 0; bases outside the gene matches: 5. The CDR3 DNA sequence: TGTGCCACCACCTCGGGACAGGACTCCTACAATGAGCAGTTCTTC. This codes for CATTSGQDSYNEQFF.

This clonotype was counted between two and nine times. CDR3 DNA sequence: TGTGCCAGCAGCGTAGATCATAACTATGGCTACACCTTC. This codes for CASSVDHNYGYTF. The rearrangement uses TRBV9 and TRBJ1-2; D is undetermined. This CDR3 spans 13 amino acids. Per germline, CDR1 SGDLS and CDR2 YYNGEE. V lost 0 bases, J lost 1 base, and 4 bases lay in between.

The chain joins TRBV11-2 to TRBJ2-1; D may be TRBD2 (5 bases). This CDR3 contains 14 residues. Germline V gene lookup returns CDR1 SGHAT and CDR2 FQNNGV. Deletions cut 1 base from V and 8 bases from J, with 12 bases between. This chain's CDR3 is CASSLGVALDEQFF. In nucleotides, the CDR3 is TGTGCCAGCAGCTTAGGGGTAGCGCTCGATGAGCAGTTCTTC.

The chain combines TRBV5-4 with TRBJ2-1; TRBD2 might be the D (5 bases). The V gene's germline CDR1 is SGHNT and CDR2 YYREEE (reference sequence). Trimming pared 3 bases from V and 8 bases from J, leaving 15 bases between. The CDR3 sequence is 14 residues long. CDR3 loop: CASSSFGAVHEQFF. CDR3 sequence (DNA): TGTGCCAGCAGCTCCTTTGGAGCGGTCCATGAGCAGTTCTTC.

In its sample, this clonotype was seen many times. The chain couples TRBV7-2 to TRBJ2-1; 9 nucleotides line up with TRBD2. V gave up 5 bases and J gave up 5 bases; unmatched junction bases: 10. This CDR3 spans 16 amino acids. Per germline, CDR1 SGHTA and CDR2 FQGNSA. The CDR3 region is CASSRNIAGANNEQFF. For the CDR3, the DNA is TGTGCCAGCAGCAGAAATATAGCGGGAGCTAACAATGAGCAGTTCTTC.

V gene TRBV15 combines with J gene TRBJ1-2; 8 bases match TRBD1. Germline CDR1 LNHNV, CDR2 YYDKDF (reference sequence). The CDR3 spans 14 residues. V lost 2 bases, J lost 4 bases, and 3 bases stayed unmatched. The CDR3 loop is CATSRNTGGYGYTF. The CDR3 DNA sequence: TGTGCCACCAGCAGAAATACAGGGGGCTATGGCTACACCTTC.

There are a few counts of this clonotype. J is TRBJ2-7 and V is TRBV11-1; 8 bases agree with TRBD1. Germline values: CDR1 SGHAT, CDR2 FQDESV (reference sequence). Losses at the gene ends were 5 bases for V and 3 bases for J; bases not matched to a gene: 6. The length of the CDR3 is 14 residues. The CDR3 nucleotides are TGTGCCAGCAGCCCTCGGACAGGGAACTACGAGCAGTACTTC. Its translation is CASSPRTGNYEQYF.

This clonotype occurred a few times. The rearrangement uses TRBV10-3 and TRBJ2-3; 7 nucleotides line up with TRBD2. From germline, CDR1 is ENHRY and CDR2 SYGVKD. The CDR3 contains 18 residues. The V gene end was trimmed by 4 bases and the J gene end by 0 bases; junction bases not matched to a gene: 13. The CDR3 spells CAISGLTGGSSSTDTQYF. CDR3 nucleotide sequence: TGTGCCATCAGTGGGTTAACGGGAGGTAGTTCTAGCACAGATACGCAGTATTTT.

The J gene is TRBJ2-1, the V gene TRBV11-3; 9 bases align to TRBD1. Germline V gene lookup returns CDR1 SGHNT and CDR2 YENEEA. This CDR3 is built from 13 residues. The junction had 5 bases not matched to a gene; V was cut back by 5 bases and J by 9 bases. CDR3 DNA: TGTGCCAGCAGCCACGACAGGGGGAGTGAGCAGTTCTTC. It yields the protein CASSHDRGSEQFF. The full variable domain, completed using reference TRBV11-3 and TRBJ2-1, is EAGVVQSPRYKIIEKKQPVAFWCNPISGHNTLYWYLQNLGQGPELLIRYENEEAVDDSQLPKDRFSAERLKGVDSTLKIQPAELGDSAVYLCASSHDRGSEQFFGPGTRLTVL.

This chain joins TRBV4-2 and TRBJ2-2; 11 bases are a match to TRBD2. This CDR3 contains 17 residues. CDR1 is LGHNA and CDR2 is YNFKEQ in the germline V gene. With 1 base clipped from V and 2 bases from J, the junction kept 3 bases outside the gene matches. The CDR3 region is CASSQGGLAGNTGELFF. The CDR3 DNA reads TGTGCCAGCAGCCAAGGCGGACTAGCGGGTAACACCGGGGAGCTGTTTTTT.

This clonotype was seen a few times. The CDR3 region is CASSQRGGDFNTDTQYF. DNA of the CDR3: TGCGCCAGCAGCCAAAGGGGGGGGGACTTCAACACAGATACGCAGTATTTT. The chain links TRBV4-3 to TRBJ2-3, with TRBD2 as a possible D gene (7 bases). V lost 2 bases and J lost 2, with 17 bases in between. CDR3 size: 17 residues. The germline V gene encodes CDR1 LGHNA and CDR2 YSLEER.

This clonotype came up many times. This chain joins TRBV4-2 and TRBJ2-2; D call uncertain. Between the trimmed V and J ends, which lost 5 bases and 4 bases, there was a span of 11 bases. Per the germline V gene, CDR1 is LGHNA and CDR2 is YNFKEQ. The CDR3 is 14 residues long. CDR3: CASSSRRGTGELFF. The CDR3 nucleotides read TGTGCCAGCAGCTCCCGGCGTGGCACCGGGGAGCTGTTTTTT.

This rearrangement joins TRBV7-9 to TRBJ1-5, with TRBD1 matching over 10 bases. Per the germline V gene, CDR1 is SEHNR and CDR2 is FQNEAQ (reference sequence). The CDR3 covers 17 residues. V shed 3 bases and J 2 bases; nucleotides not matched to a gene: 7. CDR3 sequence reads: CASSFWTGGRGNQPQHF. The DNA of the CDR3 is TGTGCCAGCAGCTTCTGGACAGGGGGGAGAGGCAATCAGCCCCAGCATTTT. Full variable domain (outside the CDR3, taken from reference TRBV7-9 and TRBJ1-5): DTGVSQNPRHKITKRGQNVTFRCDPISEHNRLYWYRQTLGQGPEFLTYFQNEAQLEKSRLLSDRFSAERPKGSFSTLEIQRTEQGDSAMYLCASSFWTGGRGNQPQHFGDGTRLSIL.

V is TRBV6-1 and J is TRBJ2-7, with a tentative D call TRBD1 (7 bases). Germline CDR1 MNHNS, CDR2 SASEGT. V lost 6 bases and J lost 3, with 18 bases in between. The CDR3 extends over 15 amino acids. CDR3 residues: CASSSGGNGLYEQYF. CDR3 DNA: TGTGCCAGCAGCTCAGGGGGGAACGGCCTCTACGAGCAGTACTTC.